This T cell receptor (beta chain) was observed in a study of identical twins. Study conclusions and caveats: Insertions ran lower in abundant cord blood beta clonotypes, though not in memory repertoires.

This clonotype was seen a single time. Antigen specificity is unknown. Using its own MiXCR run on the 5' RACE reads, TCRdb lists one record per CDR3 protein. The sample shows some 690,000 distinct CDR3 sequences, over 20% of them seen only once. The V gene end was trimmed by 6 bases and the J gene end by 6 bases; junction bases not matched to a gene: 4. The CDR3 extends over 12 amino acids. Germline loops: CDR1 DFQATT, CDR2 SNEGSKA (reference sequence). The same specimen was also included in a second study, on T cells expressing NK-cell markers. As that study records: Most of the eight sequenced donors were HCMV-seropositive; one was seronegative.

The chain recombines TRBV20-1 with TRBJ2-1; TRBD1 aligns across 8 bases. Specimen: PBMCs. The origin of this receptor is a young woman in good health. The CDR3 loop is CSASGQVNEQFF. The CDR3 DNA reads TGCAGTGCCTCGGGACAGGTCAATGAGCAGTTCTTC.